The sequence of this TCR beta chain was determined in a study of graft-versus-host responses after intestinal transplantation. Turning to the study itself: Each transplant was multivisceral, liver-intestinal, or isolated intestinal. Each patient got anti-thymocyte globulin induction, then tacrolimus and steroids for roughly 3 years.

Overall study results and limits: The recipient marrow held GvH clones, and some of them showed up first in ileum or blood. With peak circulating GvH clone levels came an association with early post-transplant HvG declines.

Germline values: CDR1 LNHDA, CDR2 SQIVND (reference sequence). With V trimmed by 8 bases and J by 10 bases, 9 bases remained unmatched. The CDR3 totals 12 residues. With respect to this clone: Its target is not known.

Here immunoSEQ multiplex PCR was the method, and the copy in TCRdb shows in-frame clones only, minus some. The data show 35,000 to 45,000 clones, with roughly 86% seen just once and around 6.8% held by the top ten. The specimen comprised PBMCs, sampled 260 to 270 days after transplant. This TCR derives from a human patient who received an intestinal transplant, so some T cells may come from the graft donor. The V and J genes are TRBV19 and TRBJ1-2; TRBD1 agrees at 8 bases. The CDR3 spells CASSDRERDYTF. The CDR3 DNA follows: TGTGCCAGTTCGGACAGGGAGAGGGACTACACCTTC. Drawing the rest from reference TRBV19 and TRBJ1-2, the complete variable domain is DGGITQSPKYLFRKEGQNVTLSCEQNLNHDAMYWYRQDPGQGLRLIYYSQIVNDFQKGDIAEGYSVSREKKESFPLTVTSAQKNPTAFYLCASSDRERDYTFGSGTRLTVV.